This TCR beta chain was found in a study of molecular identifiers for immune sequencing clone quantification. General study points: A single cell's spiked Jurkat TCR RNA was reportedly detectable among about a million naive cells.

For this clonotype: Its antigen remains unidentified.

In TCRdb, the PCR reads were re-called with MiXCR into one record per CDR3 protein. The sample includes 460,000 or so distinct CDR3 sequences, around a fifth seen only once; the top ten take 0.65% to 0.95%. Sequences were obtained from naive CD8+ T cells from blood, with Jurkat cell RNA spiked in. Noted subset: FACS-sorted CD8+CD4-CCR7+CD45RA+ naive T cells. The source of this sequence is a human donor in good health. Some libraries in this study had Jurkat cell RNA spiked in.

CDR3 nucleotide sequence: TGTGCCAGCAGTTTAATTCAAGGACTAGCTTCTATCTCCTCCTACAATGAGCAGTTCTTC. Translation gives CASSLIQGLASISSYNEQFF. The rearrangement joins TRBV28 to TRBJ2-1, with TRBD2 matching 8 bases. Looked up from germline, CDR1 is MDHEN and CDR2 is SYDVKM. The trim removed 2 bases at V and 0 bases at J, leaving 15 bases unmatched. There are 20 residues in the CDR3.